The 21 T cell receptor beta chains reported below all come from one sample, sequenced in a study of control samples from healthy donors and cancer patients (dated by TCRdb to 2018 to 2020). Libraries were constructed by the immunoSEQ multiplex PCR assay. TCRdb holds this immuneACCESS table with in-frame rearrangements only. Some clones are missing; in checked studies, unresolved V genes explain under half, and the rest has no known cause. The sample table shows tens of thousands of clones, and 84% are seen once. The top ten clonotypes cover under 40% of the sample. Sequenced sample: PBMCs. These receptors came from an older man with lung cancer.

This clone was counted once. This rearrangement joins TRBV7-9 to TRBJ2-6, with D perhaps matching TRBD1 (6 bases). The ends were cut back, 1 base at V and 0 bases at J, with 10 bases in the middle. There are 17 residues in the CDR3. Germline assignment: CDR1 SEHNR and CDR2 FQNEAQ (reference sequence). Written as DNA, the CDR3 is TGTGCCAGCAGCTTAGGGACAGCCCACTCTGGGGCCAACGTCCTGACTTTC. It is translated as CASSLGTAHSGANVLTF.

This clone has a handful of counts. The chain employs TRBV19 and TRBJ1-2; D is ambiguous. CDR1 LNHDA and CDR2 SQIVND come from the germline V gene (reference sequence). The CDR3 sequence is 13 residues long. Trimming took 3 bases from V and 6 from J, leaving 11 bases between them. In DNA, the CDR3 is TGTGCCAGTAGTATCGGTGGAAGGGATGGCTACACCTTC. The encoded protein is CASSIGGRDGYTF.

This rearrangement joins TRBV19 to TRBJ1-5; possible D gene TRBD1, 5 bases. Germline V gene data show CDR1 as LNHDA and CDR2 as SQIVND (reference sequence). Between the trimmed V and J ends, which lost 1 base and 1 base, there was a span of 8 bases. The CDR3 is 15 residues long. The chain's CDR3 is CASSIGGTSNQPQHF. The CDR3 DNA reads TGTGCCAGTAGTATAGGGGGCACCAGCAATCAGCCCCAGCATTTT. Combining the CDR3 with reference TRBV19 and TRBJ1-5 gives the whole variable domain DGGITQSPKYLFRKEGQNVTLSCEQNLNHDAMYWYRQDPGQGLRLIYYSQIVNDFQKGDIAEGYSVSREKKESFPLTVTSAQKNPTAFYLCASSIGGTSNQPQHFGDGTRLSIL.

The V gene is TRBV5-4, the J gene TRBJ1-4; 9 bases fit TRBD1. The length of the CDR3 is 15 residues. Germline V gives CDR1 SGHNT, CDR2 YYREEE (reference sequence). V lost 2 bases to trimming and J lost 4 bases; unmatched junction nucleotides: 3. CDR3 coding DNA: TGTGCCAGCAGCTTTTGGGGACAGGGTAATGAAAAACTGTTTTTT. Residues: CASSFWGQGNEKLFF.

This clone was seen a single time. The genes are TRBV5-6 and TRBJ1-5, with D uncertain. This CDR3 is built from 15 residues. Per germline, CDR1 SGHDT and CDR2 YYEEEE. Trimming left V 0 bases short and J 0 bases short, with 7 bases between. CDR3: CASSLGAYSNQPQHF. The CDR3 nucleotides read TGTGCCAGCAGCTTGGGGGCTTATAGCAATCAGCCCCAGCATTTT.

The chain has TRBV6-6 and TRBJ1-3; possibly TRBD1 for D (5 bases). CDR1 and CDR2 (germline): MNHNY, SVGAGI (reference sequence). This CDR3 is 16 amino acids long. The ends were cut back, 2 bases at V and 4 bases at J, with 15 bases in the middle. CDR3 protein: CASSYERQGVGNTIYF. The DNA for the CDR3 is TGTGCCAGCAGTTACGAACGGCAGGGCGTCGGAAACACCATATATTTT.

V is TRBV20-1 and J is TRBJ2-7; TRBD2 is a possible D gene (5 bases). The CDR3 is made up of 16 amino acids. The V and J ends lost 3 bases and 7 bases respectively, with 25 bases between them. CDR1 DFQATT and CDR2 SNEGSKA come from the germline V gene (reference sequence). CDR3 sequence reads: CSASFAGDLGGGEQYF. The CDR3, as DNA: TGCAGTGCTAGTTTCGCGGGCGACCTCGGTGGTGGGGAGCAGTACTTC.

This chain connects TRBV13 to TRBJ1-6, with D perhaps TRBD1 (6 bases). V was shortened by 3 bases and J by 7 bases, with 10 bases between the two germline ends. CDR3 size: 14 residues. In germline, CDR1 is PRHDT, CDR2 FYEKMQ (reference sequence). CDR3 in amino acids: CASSFGGQNSPLHF. In DNA form, the CDR3 reads TGTGCCAGCAGCTTCGGGGGACAAAATTCACCCCTCCACTTT.

The chain carries TRBV2 and TRBJ1-1; the D is unclear. Trimming took 0 bases from V and 1 from J, leaving 6 bases between them. Germline CDR1 is SNHLY and CDR2 is FYNNEI. CDR3 length equals 14 residues. CDR3 loop: CASSEALRNTEAFF. DNA of the CDR3: TGTGCCAGCAGTGAAGCGCTTCGGAACACTGAAGCTTTCTTT.

The rearrangement uses TRBV6-4 and TRBJ2-1; 12 bases map to TRBD1. Losses at the gene ends were 4 bases for V and 5 bases for J; bases not matched to a gene: 3. Germline V CDR1 and CDR2: MRHNA, SNTAGT. This CDR3 contains 15 residues. CDR3 nucleotides: TGTGCCAGCAGTGCCGGGACAGGGGGCCACAATGAGCAGTTCTTC. It encodes CASSAGTGGHNEQFF.

The V and J genes are TRBV30 and TRBJ1-1, with unresolved D. The CDR3 consists of 12 residues. Deletions cut 2 bases from V and 4 bases from J, with 8 bases between. Germline V gene sequence: CDR1 GTSNPN, CDR2 SVGIG (reference sequence). The CDR3 DNA reads TGTGCCTGGAGTCTGAGTGGCACTGAAGCTTTCTTT. Translation gives CAWSLSGTEAFF.

The gene calls are TRBV7-9 and TRBJ2-5; D gene ambiguous. V dropped 1 base and J dropped 7 bases, with 13 bases sitting between them. There are 14 residues in the CDR3. From germline, CDR1 is SEHNR and CDR2 FQNEAQ (reference sequence). The CDR3 DNA reads TGTGCCAGCAGCTTAGAACAGCTGCGAGCGACCCAGTACTTC. Protein sequence: CASSLEQLRATQYF.

The V and J genes are TRBV27 and TRBJ2-7, with a possible D match to TRBD2 (5 bases). The CDR3 has 13 amino acids. CDR1 is MNHEY, CDR2 SMNVEV, per germline (reference sequence). V was shortened by 2 bases and J by 5 bases, with 10 bases between the two germline ends. CDR3 in amino acids: CASSLREGDEQYF. Written as DNA, the CDR3 is TGTGCCAGCAGTTTACGTGAGGGAGACGAGCAGTACTTC.

This chain uses TRBV6-5 with TRBJ1-3; a possible D gene is TRBD1 (5 bases). V was cut by 0 bases and J by 4 bases, with 13 bases left in between. Germline values: CDR1 MNHEY, CDR2 SVGAGI. CDR3 length equals 16 residues. Written as DNA, the CDR3 is TGTGCCAGCAGTTACTCTCCGGCAGGGCTCGGAAACACCATATATTTT. Translation gives CASSYSPAGLGNTIYF.

The CDR3 region has the DNA TGTGCCAGCAGTTCTCAGTGGGAAAATGAAAAACTGTTTTTT. Protein: CASSSQWENEKLFF. The chain is built from TRBV28 and TRBJ1-4, with unresolved D. Germline V gene data show CDR1 as MDHEN and CDR2 as SYDVKM. The CDR3 extends over 14 amino acids. The ends were cut back, 4 bases at V and 5 bases at J, with 11 bases in the middle.

This clone was detected a few times. This chain links TRBV7-9 with TRBJ2-7; D tentatively fits TRBD1 or TRBD2 (6 bases each). The CDR3 has 15 amino acids. With 5 bases removed from V and 0 bases from J, the gap between germline ends came to 14 bases. Germline CDR1 and CDR2: SEHNR and FQNEAQ (reference sequence). CDR3 in amino acids: CASSPWRGSSYEQYF. The CDR3 DNA reads TGTGCCAGCAGCCCATGGAGGGGGAGCTCCTACGAGCAGTACTTC.

This chain joins TRBV18 and TRBJ2-7; a weak D match, TRBD2 (5 bases). The V end was cut by 3 bases, the J end by 5 bases, with 17 bases between. The CDR3 extends over 15 amino acids. CDR1 and CDR2 (germline): KGHSH, LQKENI. The CDR3 DNA is TGTGCCAGCTCACCGAAACACCGAGGGCCCCACGAGCAGTACTTC. It encodes CASSPKHRGPHEQYF.

This chain joins TRBV12-3 or TRBV12-4 and TRBJ2-2; D ambiguous. This CDR3 comprises 12 residues. The V end lost 6 bases, the J end lost 8 bases, and 10 bases lay between the germline ends. CDR3 in amino acids: CASRGEAGELFF. The CDR3 DNA reads as TGTGCCAGCAGAGGTGAAGCGGGGGAGCTGTTTTTT.

The chain joins TRBV4-2 to TRBJ1-2, with 7 nucleotides matching TRBD1. This CDR3 has 15 residues. Germline V CDR1 and CDR2: LGHNA, YNFKEQ. Trimming took 3 bases from V and 9 from J; bases not matched to a gene: 13. CDR3 protein: CASSQNRGSFNRYTF. In DNA form, the CDR3 reads TGTGCCAGCAGCCAGAACAGGGGATCTTTTAATCGCTACACCTTC.

This chain connects TRBV20-1 to TRBJ1-3; a possible D gene is TRBD1 (5 bases). Germline V gene lookup returns CDR1 DFQATT and CDR2 SNEGSKA (reference sequence). This CDR3 is built from 11 residues. The V end was cut by 6 bases, the J end by 8 bases, with 11 bases between. In nucleotides, the CDR3 is TGCAGTGCCGACAGACGAGACACCATATATTTT. As protein: CSADRRDTIYF.

This clone was seen more than once but under ten times. The V and J genes are TRBV7-9 and TRBJ2-7; the D gene is possibly TRBD2 (6 bases). The CDR3 is 14 residues long. From germline, CDR1 is SEHNR and CDR2 FQNEAQ (reference sequence). Trimming left V 11 bases short and J 3 bases short, with 20 bases between. The CDR3 DNA reads TGTGCCGGCGGCGGGGCGGTAGCGAGCTACGAGCAGTACTTC. Its protein product is CAGGGAVASYEQYF. Filled out from reference TRBV7-9 and TRBJ2-7, the complete variable domain reads DTGVSQNPRHKITKRGQNVTFRCDPISEHNRLYWYRQTLGQGPEFLTYFQNEAQLEKSRLLSDRFSAERPKGSFSTLEIQRTEQGDSAMYLCAGGGAVASYEQYFGPGTRLTVT.